The 11 T cell receptor beta chains listed next were all sequenced from one sample in a study of blood T cell repertoires in COVID-19. The method was immunoSEQ multiplex PCR; TCRdb's version includes in-frame clones alone and lacks a portion of them. The data hold just under 350,000 clones, with around four fifths observed a single time. The material sequenced was peripheral blood. Every receptor here comes from a young man with active or convalescent COVID-19.

This chain connects TRBV5-1 to TRBJ1-2, with 8 positions matching TRBD1. The junction had 9 bases not matched to a gene; V was cut back by 0 bases and J by 8 bases. The CDR3 has 15 amino acids. Germline values: CDR1 SGHRS, CDR2 YFSETQ. CDR3: CASSLDSGQAGGYTF. The CDR3 bases are TGCGCCAGCAGCTTGGATTCGGGACAGGCGGGGGGCTACACCTTC.

The chain couples TRBV27 to TRBJ2-3; 9 nucleotides agree with TRBD2. The CDR3 length is 16 residues. Germline CDR1 MNHEY, CDR2 SMNVEV (reference sequence). Germline trimming cut 2 bases from V and 3 bases from J; bases unmatched to any gene: 6. CDR3 sequence (DNA): TGTGCCAGCAGTTTAATAGCGGGAGTTTGGACAGATACGCAGTATTTT. Protein product: CASSLIAGVWTDTQYF.

The chain employs TRBV12-3 or TRBV12-4 and TRBJ2-7; TRBD1 agrees at 8 bases. Trimming took 6 bases from V and 3 from J; bases not matched to a gene: 4. The CDR3 sequence is 13 residues long. CDR3 DNA sequence: TGTGCCAGCAGGATAACAGGGGGCTACGAGCAGTACTTC. Its translation is CASRITGGYEQYF.

The chain couples TRBV18 to TRBJ2-5, with D possibly matching TRBD2 (6 bases). The V and J ends lost 0 bases and 4 bases respectively, with 12 bases between them. Germline V gives CDR1 KGHSH, CDR2 LQKENI. The CDR3 runs 15 residues. Here the CDR3 DNA reads TGTGCCAGCTCACCACCGACGGGAGCACGAGAGACCCAGTACTTC. Amino acid sequence: CASSPPTGARETQYF.

This chain connects TRBV2 to TRBJ1-5; D unclear. Germline CDR1 SNHLY, CDR2 FYNNEI. This CDR3 is 13 amino acids long. The V end was cut by 5 bases, the J end by 6 bases, with 11 bases between. The chain's CDR3 is CASSWEKRQPQHF. The CDR3 nucleotides are TGTGCCAGCAGTTGGGAGAAGCGTCAGCCCCAGCATTTT.

The rearrangement links TRBV27 to TRBJ2-7; possible D gene TRBD2, 5 bases. Per the germline V gene, CDR1 is MNHEY and CDR2 is SMNVEV (reference sequence). The CDR3 length is 13 residues. Trimming shortened V by 6 bases and J by 1 base, and 10 bases separated the two germline ends. CDR3 sequence reads: CASRGSGSYEQYF. DNA of the CDR3: TGTGCCAGCAGGGGATCGGGGTCCTACGAGCAGTACTTC.

V is TRBV2 and J is TRBJ2-1; D uncertain. CDR3 length: 11 amino acids. The germline gives CDR1 SNHLY, CDR2 FYNNEI. Trimming shortened V by 6 bases and J by 11 bases, and 11 bases separated the two germline ends. CDR3 in DNA: TGTGCCAGCAGGGAGAATCGGCAGCAGTTCTTC. It codes for CASRENRQQFF.

The gene calls are TRBV16 and TRBJ1-2, with 9 bases matching TRBD1. Germline CDR1 and CDR2: KGHSY and FQNENV. J was trimmed by 8 bases and V by 4 bases; bases with no gene match: 8. The CDR3 extends over 14 amino acids. For the CDR3, the DNA is TGTGCCAGCAGCCTAGGCCGGGACAGGGACGGCTACACCTTC. It is translated as CASSLGRDRDGYTF. The full variable domain, rest sourced from reference TRBV16 and TRBJ1-2, is GEEVAQTPKHLVRGEGQKAKLYCAPIKGHSYVFWYQQVLKNEFKFLISFQNENVFDETGMPKERFSAKCLPNSPCSLEIQATKLEDSAVYFCASSLGRDRDGYTFGSGTRLTVV.

This clone was detected only once. The rearrangement joins TRBV5-1 to TRBJ1-2, with a possible D match to TRBD1 (6 bases). V lost 4 bases and J 5 bases, leaving 15 bases between the germline ends. The CDR3 spans 14 residues. CDR1 is SGHRS, CDR2 YFSETQ, per germline. CDR3 nucleotides: TGCGCCAGCAGCGCCTCCGGGACAACTTATGGCTACACCTTC. It codes for CASSASGTTYGYTF.

This clone was seen once. The chain carries TRBV11-2 and TRBJ2-7; 8 bases are shared with TRBD2. Per the germline V gene, CDR1 is SGHAT and CDR2 is FQNNGV. The CDR3 sequence is 15 residues long. The junction had 7 bases not matched to a gene; V was cut back by 1 base and J by 5 bases. CDR3 in amino acids: CASSLAGGPVHEQYF. CDR3 bases: TGTGCCAGCAGCTTAGCGGGAGGGCCTGTCCACGAGCAGTACTTC.

The chain has TRBV4-2 and TRBJ2-5, with 13 bases identical to TRBD2. The germline V gene has CDR1 LGHNA and CDR2 YNFKEQ. Losses at the gene ends were 3 bases for V and 6 bases for J; bases not matched to a gene: 7. CDR3 length: 16 residues. Here the CDR3 reads CASSQFMGLAGQTQYF. CDR3 nucleotide sequence: TGTGCCAGCAGCCAGTTCATGGGACTAGCGGGACAGACCCAGTACTTC.